Sequencing of this TCR beta chain was carried out in a study of T cell responses to AZD1222 COVID-19 vaccine. Across the study: Samples with a second dose at about 4 or about 12 weeks were pooled together.

Study results and caveats: Dominant at 160-218 and 743-854, vaccine-associated CD4 TCRs also spanned spike. Females made up more of the donors, who were largely white British, and clonal diversity may have come out too low.

After removal of 5 bases from V and 4 bases from J, the junction contained 5 bases not matched to a gene. CDR1 and CDR2 from the germline V gene are MDHEN and SYDVKM. The CDR3 spans 15 residues. About this clone itself: Its antigen is not known.

The method was immunoSEQ multiplex PCR; TCRdb's version includes in-frame clones alone and lacks a portion of them. The sample records about 140,000 clones, 84% being singletons. The specimen was peripheral blood, collected on day 0 of AZD1222 vaccination. This sequence originates from an adult in good health. The chain combines TRBV28 with TRBJ2-5, with 12 bases fitting TRBD1. The CDR3 DNA is TGTGCCAGCAGTCTCGGGACAGGGGGCCTAGAGACCCAGTACTTC. Its translation is CASSLGTGGLETQYF. The whole variable domain, filled in from reference TRBV28 and TRBJ2-5, reads DVKVTQSSRYLVKRTGEKVFLECVQDMDHENMFWYRQDPGLGLRLIYFSYDVKMKEKGDIPEGYSVSREKKERFSLILESASTNQTSMYLCASSLGTGGLETQYFGPGTRLLVL.